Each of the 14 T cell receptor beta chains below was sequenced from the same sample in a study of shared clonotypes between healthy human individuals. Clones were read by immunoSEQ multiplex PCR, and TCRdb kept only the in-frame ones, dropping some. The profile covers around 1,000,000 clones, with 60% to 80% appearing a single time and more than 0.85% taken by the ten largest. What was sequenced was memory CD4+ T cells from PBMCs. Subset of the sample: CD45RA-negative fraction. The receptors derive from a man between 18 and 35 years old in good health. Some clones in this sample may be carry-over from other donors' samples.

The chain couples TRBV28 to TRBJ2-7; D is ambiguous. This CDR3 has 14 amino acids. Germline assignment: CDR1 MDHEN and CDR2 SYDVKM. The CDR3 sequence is CASSLSGSPGPMKV. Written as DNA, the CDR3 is TGTGCCAGCAGTCTCTCAGGATCACCAGGCCCCATGAAAGTG.

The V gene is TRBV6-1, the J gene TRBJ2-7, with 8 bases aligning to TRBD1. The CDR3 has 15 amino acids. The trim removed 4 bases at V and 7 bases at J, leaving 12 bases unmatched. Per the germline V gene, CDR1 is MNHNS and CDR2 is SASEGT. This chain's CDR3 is CASSAMRQGLQEQYF. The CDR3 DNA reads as TGTGCCAGCAGTGCCATGAGACAGGGGCTCCAAGAGCAGTACTTC.

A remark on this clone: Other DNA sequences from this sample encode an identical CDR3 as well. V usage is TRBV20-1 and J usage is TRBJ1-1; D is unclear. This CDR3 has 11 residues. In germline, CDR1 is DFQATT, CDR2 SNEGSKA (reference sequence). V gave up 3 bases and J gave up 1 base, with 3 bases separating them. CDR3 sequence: CSASENTEAFF. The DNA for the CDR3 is TGCAGTGCTAGCGAGAACACTGAAGCTTTCTTT.

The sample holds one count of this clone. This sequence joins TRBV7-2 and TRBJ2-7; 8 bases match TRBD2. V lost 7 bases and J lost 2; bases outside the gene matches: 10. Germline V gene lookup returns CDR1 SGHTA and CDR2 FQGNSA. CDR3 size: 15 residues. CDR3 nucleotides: TGTGCCAGCAACTTTGATAGCGGGAATCCCTACGAGCAGTACTTC. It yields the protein CASNFDSGNPYEQYF.

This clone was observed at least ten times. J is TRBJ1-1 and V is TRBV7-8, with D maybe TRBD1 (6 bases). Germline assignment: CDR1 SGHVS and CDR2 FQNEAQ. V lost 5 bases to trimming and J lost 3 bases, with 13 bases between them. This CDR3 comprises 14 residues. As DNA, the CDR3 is TGTGCCAGCAGCGTAGGGGGGGGGCACACTGAAGCTTTCTTT. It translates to CASSVGGGHTEAFF.

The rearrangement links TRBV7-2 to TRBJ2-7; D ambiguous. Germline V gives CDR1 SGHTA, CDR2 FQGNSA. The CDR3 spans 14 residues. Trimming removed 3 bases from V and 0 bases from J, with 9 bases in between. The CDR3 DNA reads TGTGCCAGCAGCTTCGTGAGAAGCTCCTACGAGCAGTACTTC. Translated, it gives CASSFVRSSYEQYF.

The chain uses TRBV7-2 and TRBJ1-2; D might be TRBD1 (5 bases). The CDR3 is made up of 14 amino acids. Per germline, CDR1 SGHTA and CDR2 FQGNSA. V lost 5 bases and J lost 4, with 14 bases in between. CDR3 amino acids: CASSLGGVGYGYTF. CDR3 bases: TGTGCCAGCAGCCTTGGGGGGGTCGGCTATGGCTACACCTTC.

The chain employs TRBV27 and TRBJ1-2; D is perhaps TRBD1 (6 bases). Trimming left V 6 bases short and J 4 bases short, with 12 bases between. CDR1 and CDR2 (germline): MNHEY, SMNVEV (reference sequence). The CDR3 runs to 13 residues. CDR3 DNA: TGTGCCAGCAGGTCGACAGGCTCCTATGGCTACACCTTC. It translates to CASRSTGSYGYTF.

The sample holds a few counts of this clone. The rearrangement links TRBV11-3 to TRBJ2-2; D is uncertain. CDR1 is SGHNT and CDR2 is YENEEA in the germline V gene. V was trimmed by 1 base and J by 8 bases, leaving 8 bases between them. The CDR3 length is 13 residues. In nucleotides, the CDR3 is TGTGCCAGCAGCTTAGGGAACTCGGGGGAGCTGTTTTTT. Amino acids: CASSLGNSGELFF.

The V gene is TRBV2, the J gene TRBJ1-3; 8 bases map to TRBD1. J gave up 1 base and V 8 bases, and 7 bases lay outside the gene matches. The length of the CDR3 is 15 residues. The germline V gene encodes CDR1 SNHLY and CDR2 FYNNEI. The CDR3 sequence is CASCDRGSSGNTIYF. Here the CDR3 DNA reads TGTGCCAGCTGCGACAGGGGTAGTTCTGGAAACACCATATATTTT.

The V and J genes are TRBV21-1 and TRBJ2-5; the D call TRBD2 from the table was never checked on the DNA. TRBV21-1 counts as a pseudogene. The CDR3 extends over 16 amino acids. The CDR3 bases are TGTGCCAGCAGCAAACGGCTGTCGGGGGTGCGCGAGACCCAGTACTTC. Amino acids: CASSKRLSGVRETQYF.

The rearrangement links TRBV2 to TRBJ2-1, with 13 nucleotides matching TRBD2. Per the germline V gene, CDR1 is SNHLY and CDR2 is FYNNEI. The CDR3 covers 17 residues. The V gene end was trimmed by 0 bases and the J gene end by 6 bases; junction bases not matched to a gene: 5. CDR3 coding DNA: TGTGCCAGCAGTGAAGCTACTAGCGGGAGGGGGGGCAATGAGCAGTTCTTC. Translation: CASSEATSGRGGNEQFF.

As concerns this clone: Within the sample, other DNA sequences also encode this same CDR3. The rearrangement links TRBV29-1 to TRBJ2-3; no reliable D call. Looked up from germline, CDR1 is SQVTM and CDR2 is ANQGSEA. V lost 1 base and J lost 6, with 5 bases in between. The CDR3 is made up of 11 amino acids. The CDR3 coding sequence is TGCAGCGTTGAAGTGGCCGATACGCAGTATTTT. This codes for CSVEVADTQYF.

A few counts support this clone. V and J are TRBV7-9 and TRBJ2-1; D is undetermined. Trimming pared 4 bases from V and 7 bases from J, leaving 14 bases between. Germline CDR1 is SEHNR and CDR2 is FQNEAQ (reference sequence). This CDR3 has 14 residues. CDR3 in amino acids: CASSSAWAKNEQFF. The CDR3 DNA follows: TGTGCCAGCAGCTCTGCCTGGGCTAAGAATGAGCAGTTCTTC.